This TCR beta chain is drawn from a study of blood T cells in healthy people across ages. This CDR3 is 11 amino acids long. Germline assignment: CDR1 SNHLY and CDR2 FYNNEI. The V and J ends lost 7 bases and 7 bases respectively, with 7 bases between them. It was with a sample-barcoded 5' primer and a J-beta primer mix that a second PCR of roughly 7 to 12 cycles was run. TCRdb reprocessed the 5' RACE reads with MiXCR, giving one entry per CDR3 protein. This table holds approximately 800,000 distinct CDR3 sequences, about three fifths found once. The origin of this receptor is a man aged 30-40 years in good health. The sequenced sample was blood. The chain carries TRBV2 and TRBJ1-4, with D uncertain. This CDR3 is CASKVSEKLFF. The CDR3 DNA reads TGTGCCAGCAAAGTGTCTGAAAAACTGTTTTTT.